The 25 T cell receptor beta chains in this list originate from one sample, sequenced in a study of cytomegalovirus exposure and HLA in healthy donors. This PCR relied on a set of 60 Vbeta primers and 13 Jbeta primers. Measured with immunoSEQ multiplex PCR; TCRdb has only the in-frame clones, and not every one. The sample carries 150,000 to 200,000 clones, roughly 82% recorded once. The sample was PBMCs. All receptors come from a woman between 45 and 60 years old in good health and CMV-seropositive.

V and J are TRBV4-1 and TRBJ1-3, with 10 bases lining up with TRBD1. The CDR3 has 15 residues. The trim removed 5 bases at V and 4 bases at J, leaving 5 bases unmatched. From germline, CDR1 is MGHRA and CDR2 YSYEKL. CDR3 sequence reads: CASSKGQGKGNTIYF. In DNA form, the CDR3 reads TGCGCCAGCAGCAAGGGACAGGGGAAGGGAAACACCATATATTTT.

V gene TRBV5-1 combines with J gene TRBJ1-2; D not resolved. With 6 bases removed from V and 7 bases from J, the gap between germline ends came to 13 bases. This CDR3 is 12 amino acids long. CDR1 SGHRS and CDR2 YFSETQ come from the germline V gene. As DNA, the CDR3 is TGCGCCAGCAACGAGCCGGGGTCTGGCTACACCTTC. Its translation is CASNEPGSGYTF.

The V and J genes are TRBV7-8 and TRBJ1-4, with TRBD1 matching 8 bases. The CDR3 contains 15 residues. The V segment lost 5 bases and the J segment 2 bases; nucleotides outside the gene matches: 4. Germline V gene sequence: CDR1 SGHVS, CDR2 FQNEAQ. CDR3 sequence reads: CASSLQGATNEKLFF. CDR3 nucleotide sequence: TGTGCCAGCAGCCTTCAGGGGGCGACTAATGAAAAACTGTTTTTT.

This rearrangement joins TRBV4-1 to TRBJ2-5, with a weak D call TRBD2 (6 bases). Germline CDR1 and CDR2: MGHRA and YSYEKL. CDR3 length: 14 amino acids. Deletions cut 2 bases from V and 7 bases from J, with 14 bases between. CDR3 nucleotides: TGCGCCAGCAGCCAACCCAAGGAGGGGATGACCCAGTACTTC. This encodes CASSQPKEGMTQYF.

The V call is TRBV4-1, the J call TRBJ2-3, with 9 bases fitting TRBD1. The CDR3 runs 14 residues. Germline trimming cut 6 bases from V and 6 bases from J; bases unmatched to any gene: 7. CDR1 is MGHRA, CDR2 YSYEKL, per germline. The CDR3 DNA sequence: TGCGCCAGCAGTGGACAGGGGTCTGGCGATACGCAGTATTTT. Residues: CASSGQGSGDTQYF.

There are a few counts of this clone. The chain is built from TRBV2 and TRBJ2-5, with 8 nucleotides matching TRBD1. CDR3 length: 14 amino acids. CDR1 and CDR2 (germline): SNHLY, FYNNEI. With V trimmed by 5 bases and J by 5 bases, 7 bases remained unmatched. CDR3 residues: CASSPVTGGETQYF. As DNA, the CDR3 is TGTGCCAGCAGTCCCGTCACAGGGGGTGAGACCCAGTACTTC.

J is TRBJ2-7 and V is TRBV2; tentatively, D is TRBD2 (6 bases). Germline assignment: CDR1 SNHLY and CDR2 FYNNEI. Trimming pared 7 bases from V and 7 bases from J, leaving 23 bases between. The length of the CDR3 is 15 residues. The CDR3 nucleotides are TGTGCCAGCATTCGGGAGATCGGGGGAGGACGGGAGCAGTACTTC. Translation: CASIREIGGGREQYF.

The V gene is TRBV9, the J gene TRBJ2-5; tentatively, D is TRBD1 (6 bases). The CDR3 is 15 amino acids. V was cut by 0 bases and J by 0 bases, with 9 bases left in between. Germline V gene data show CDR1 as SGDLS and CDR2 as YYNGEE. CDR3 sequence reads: CASSVAGQNQETQYF. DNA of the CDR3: TGTGCCAGCAGCGTAGCAGGACAGAACCAAGAGACCCAGTACTTC.

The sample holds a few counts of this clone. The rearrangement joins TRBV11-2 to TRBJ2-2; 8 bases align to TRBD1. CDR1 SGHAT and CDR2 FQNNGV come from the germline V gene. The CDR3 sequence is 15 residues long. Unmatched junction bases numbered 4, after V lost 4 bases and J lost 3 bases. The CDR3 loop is CASSSTGGYTGELFF. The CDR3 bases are TGTGCCAGCAGCTCAACAGGGGGGTACACCGGGGAGCTGTTTTTT.

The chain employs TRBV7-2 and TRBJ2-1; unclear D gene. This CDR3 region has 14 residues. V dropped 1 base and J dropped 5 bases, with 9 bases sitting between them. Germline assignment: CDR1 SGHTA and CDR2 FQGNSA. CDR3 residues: CASSLGSKNNEQFF. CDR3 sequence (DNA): TGTGCCAGCAGCTTAGGGAGCAAAAACAATGAGCAGTTCTTC.

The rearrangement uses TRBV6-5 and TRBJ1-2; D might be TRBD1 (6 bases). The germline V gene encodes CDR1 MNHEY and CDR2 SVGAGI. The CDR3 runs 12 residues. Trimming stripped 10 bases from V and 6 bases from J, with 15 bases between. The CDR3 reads CATYRVRDGYTF. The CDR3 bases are TGTGCCACCTACAGGGTCCGCGATGGCTACACCTTC.

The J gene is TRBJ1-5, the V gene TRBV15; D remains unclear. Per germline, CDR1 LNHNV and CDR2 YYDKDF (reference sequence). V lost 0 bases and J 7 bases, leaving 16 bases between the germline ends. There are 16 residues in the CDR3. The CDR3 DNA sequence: TGTGCCACCAGCAGAGAACGAGATATGGTAACCCAGCCCCAGCATTTT. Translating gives CATSRERDMVTQPQHF.

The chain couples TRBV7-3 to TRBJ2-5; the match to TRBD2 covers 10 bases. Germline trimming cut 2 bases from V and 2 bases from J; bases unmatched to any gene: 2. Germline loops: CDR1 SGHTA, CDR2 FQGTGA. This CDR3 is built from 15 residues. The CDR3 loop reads CASSLGLAAQETQYF. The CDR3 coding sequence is TGTGCCAGCAGCTTAGGACTAGCGGCTCAAGAGACCCAGTACTTC.

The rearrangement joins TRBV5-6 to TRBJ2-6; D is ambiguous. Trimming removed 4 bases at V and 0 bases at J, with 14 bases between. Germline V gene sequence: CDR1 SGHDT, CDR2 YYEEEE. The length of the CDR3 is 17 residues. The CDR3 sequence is CASSNSRPSSGANVLTF. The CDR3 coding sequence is TGTGCCAGCAGCAACTCTAGGCCGAGCTCTGGGGCCAACGTCCTGACTTTC.

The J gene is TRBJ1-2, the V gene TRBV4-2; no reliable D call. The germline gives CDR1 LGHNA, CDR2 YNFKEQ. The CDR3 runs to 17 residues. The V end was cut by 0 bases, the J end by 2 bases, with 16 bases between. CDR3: CASSQDRRIDLNYGYTF. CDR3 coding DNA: TGTGCCAGCAGCCAAGACAGGAGGATCGACCTCAACTATGGCTACACCTTC.

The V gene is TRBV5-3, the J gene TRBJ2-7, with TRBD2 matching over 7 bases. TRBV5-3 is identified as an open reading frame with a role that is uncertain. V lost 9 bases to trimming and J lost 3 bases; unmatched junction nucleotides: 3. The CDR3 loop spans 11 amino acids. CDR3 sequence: CAKTGGYEQYF. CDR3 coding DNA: TGTGCCAAAACGGGGGGCTACGAGCAGTACTTC.

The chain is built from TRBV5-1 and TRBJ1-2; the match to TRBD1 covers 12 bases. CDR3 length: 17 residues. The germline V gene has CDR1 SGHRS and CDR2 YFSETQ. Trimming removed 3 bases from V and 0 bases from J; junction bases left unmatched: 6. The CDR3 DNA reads TGCGCCAGCAGCTCAGGGACAGGGGGCGCATCTAACTATGGCTACACCTTC. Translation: CASSSGTGGASNYGYTF.

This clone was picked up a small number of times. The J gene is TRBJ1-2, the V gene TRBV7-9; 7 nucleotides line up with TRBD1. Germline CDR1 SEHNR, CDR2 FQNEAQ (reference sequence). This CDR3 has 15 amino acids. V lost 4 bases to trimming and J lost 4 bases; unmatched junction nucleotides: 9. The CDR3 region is CASSSQGSPSYGYTF. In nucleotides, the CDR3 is TGTGCCAGCAGCTCACAGGGGAGCCCTTCCTATGGCTACACCTTC.

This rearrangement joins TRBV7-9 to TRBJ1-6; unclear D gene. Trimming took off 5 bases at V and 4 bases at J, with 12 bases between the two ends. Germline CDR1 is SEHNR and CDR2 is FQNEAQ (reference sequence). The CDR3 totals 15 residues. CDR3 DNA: TGTGCCAGCAGCCGAAACAGTCCGTATAATTCACCCCTCCACTTT. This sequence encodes CASSRNSPYNSPLHF.

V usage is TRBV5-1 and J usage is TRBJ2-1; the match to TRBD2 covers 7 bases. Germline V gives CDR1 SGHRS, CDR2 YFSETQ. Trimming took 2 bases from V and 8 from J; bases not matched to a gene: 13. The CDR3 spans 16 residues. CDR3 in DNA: TGCGCCAGCAGCTTAAAAGCGGGGAAACGCACGGATGAGCAGTTCTTC. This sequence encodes CASSLKAGKRTDEQFF.

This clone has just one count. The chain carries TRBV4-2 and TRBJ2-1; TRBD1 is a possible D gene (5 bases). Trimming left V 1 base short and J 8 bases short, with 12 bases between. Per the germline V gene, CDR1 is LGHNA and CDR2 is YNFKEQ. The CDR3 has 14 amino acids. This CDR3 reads CASSQGLRVDEQFF. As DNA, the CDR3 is TGTGCCAGCAGCCAAGGACTCAGGGTAGATGAGCAGTTCTTC.

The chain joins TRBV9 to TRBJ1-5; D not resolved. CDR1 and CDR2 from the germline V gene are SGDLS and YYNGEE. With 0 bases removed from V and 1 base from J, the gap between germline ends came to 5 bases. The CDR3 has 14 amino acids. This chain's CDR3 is CASSVGASNQPQHF. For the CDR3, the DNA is TGTGCCAGCAGCGTAGGAGCAAGCAATCAGCCCCAGCATTTT.

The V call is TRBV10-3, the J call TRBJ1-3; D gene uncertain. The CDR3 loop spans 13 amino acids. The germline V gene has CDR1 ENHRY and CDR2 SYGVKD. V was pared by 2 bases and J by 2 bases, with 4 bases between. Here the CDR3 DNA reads TGTGCCATCAGTGAGGTAGCTGGAAACACCATATATTTT. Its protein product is CAISEVAGNTIYF.

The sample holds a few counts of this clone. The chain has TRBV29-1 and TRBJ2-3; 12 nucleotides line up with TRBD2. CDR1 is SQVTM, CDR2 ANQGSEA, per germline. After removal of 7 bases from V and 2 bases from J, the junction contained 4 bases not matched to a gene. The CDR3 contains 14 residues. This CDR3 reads CSGRTSGDTDTQYF. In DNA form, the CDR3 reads TGCAGCGGTAGGACTAGCGGGGACACAGATACGCAGTATTTT.

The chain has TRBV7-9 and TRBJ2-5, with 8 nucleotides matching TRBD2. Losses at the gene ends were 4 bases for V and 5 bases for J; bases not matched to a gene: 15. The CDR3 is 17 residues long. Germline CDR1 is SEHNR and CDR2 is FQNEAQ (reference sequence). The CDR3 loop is CASSSPKTGGARETQYF. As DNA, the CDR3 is TGTGCCAGCAGCTCCCCGAAGACCGGGGGGGCAAGGGAGACCCAGTACTTC.